This is a list of T cell receptor delta chains from one sample in a study of gamma-delta T cells after stem cell transplantation. TCRdb reran clone calling via CATT on the RT-PCR reads. The sample shows 2,000 to 3,000 delta-chain clones, 3% of them seen only once. The sample taken for sequencing was gamma-delta T cells. These receptors all come from a human donor. It is not recorded whose cells these are; they may come from a transplant donor. CDR3s include the opening cysteine and the closing phenylalanine or tryptophan. A D gene is named only where the DNA matches it firmly. Part of the rows lack a size; the others show once, few, many or a class for expanded clones.

d_call | j_call | cdr3_length | clone_size | v_call | cdr3_nt | cdr3_aa
TRDD3 | TRDJ3 | 20 | hyperexpanded | TRDV2 | TGTGCCTGTGACACCGTACTGGGGGATACCCTCTCCTGGGACACCCGACAGATGTTTTTC | CACDTVLGDTLSWDTRQMFF
TRDD3 | TRDJ1 | 16 | medium-sized | TRDV2 | TGTGCCTGTGACGGGTTGGGGGATACATATTCCGATAAACTCATCTTT | CACDGLGDTYSDKLIF
TRDD3 | TRDJ1 | 22 | large | TRDV2 | TGTGCCTGTGACACAATTCCTACGCTGGGGGATACTGAACCTAAGTACACCGATAAACTCATCTTT | CACDTIPTLGDTEPKYTDKLIF
TRDD3 | TRDJ1 | 19 | . | TRDV2 | TGTGCCTGTGACACCGTGCCATCTGGGGGATACACCCACCGAGATAAACTCATCTTT | CACDTVPSGGYTHRDKLIF
TRDD3 | TRDJ1 | 17 | medium-sized | TRDV2 | TGTGCCTGTGACTCCCTCACTGGGGGATCCTACACCGATAAACTCATCTTT | CACDSLTGGSYTDKLIF
TRDD3 | TRDJ1 | 15 | many | TRDV2 | TGTGCCTGTGAAGCGATGGGGGATACTCCCGATAAACTCATCTTT | CACEAMGDTPDKLIF
TRDD3 | TRDJ1 | 22 | . | TRDV1 | TGTGCTCTTGGGGAACGAGCCCCCTATGGGGTGGGGGATACGGCGTACACCGATAAACTCATCTTT | CALGERAPYGVGDTAYTDKLIF
. | TRDJ1 | 16 | large | TRDV2 | TGTGCCTGTGACACCGTTGCGGGGTTGTACACCGATAAACTCATCTTT | CACDTVAGLYTDKLIF
TRDD3 | TRDJ1 | 17 | few | TRDV2 | TGTGCCTGTGACACCTTACTGGGGGAACCACGAAGCGATAAACTCATCTTT | CACDTLLGEPRSDKLIF
TRDD3 | TRDJ1 | 20 | medium-sized | TRDV2 | TGTGCCTGTGACACCGTCGGTTCTGGGGGATATCAGGTCTTCACCGATAAACTCATCTTT | CACDTVGSGGYQVFTDKLIF
TRDD3 | TRDJ1 | 19 | few | TRDV2 | TGTGCCTGTGAGCCCCTACACCCATCTGGGGGATACCGGATCGATAAACTCATCTTT | CACEPLHPSGGYRIDKLIF
. | TRDJ1 | 18 | few | TRDV1 | TGTGCTCTTGGGGGGACCAATGGGAGGTTCCCGTGCACCGATAAACTCATCTTT | CALGGTNGRFPCTDKLIF
TRDD3 | TRDJ1 | 19 | medium-sized | TRDV1 | TGTGCTCTTGGGGAACTGCAGATCATATGGGGGGATAAAACCGATAAACTCATCTTT | CALGELQIIWGDKTDKLIF
TRDD3 | TRDJ1 | 17 | few | TRDV2 | TGTGCCTGTGACGGGATACTGGGGGATACATTCACCGATAAGCTCATCTTT | CACDGILGDTFTDKLIF
TRDD3 | TRDJ1 | 21 | medium-sized | TRDV2 | TGTGCCTGTGACACCTTAGGACCGAACCTCTCCCCTGGGGGATACACCGATAAACTCATCTTT | CACDTLGPNLSPGGYTDKLIF
TRDD3 | TRDJ1 | 18 | large | TRDV2 | TGTGCCTGTGACCCCCTGGGGGGCTCCGCCTCGCGGACCGATAAACTCATCTTT | CACDPLGGSASRTDKLIF
TRDD3 | TRDJ1 | 21 | medium-sized | TRDV2 | TGTGCCTGTGACCCCGTACTTCCCGGTCTGGGGGATACGGAGGGCACCGATAAACTCATCTTT | CACDPVLPGLGDTEGTDKLIF
TRDD3 | TRDJ1 | 19 | . | TRDV2 | TGTGCCTGTGACTCCCTACTGGGGGATCCCCCTCCATACACCGATAAACTCATCTTT | CACDSLLGDPPPYTDKLIF
TRDD3 | TRDJ1 | 17 | hyperexpanded | TRDV2 | TGTGCCTGTGACCCCGTACTGGGGGAACCTACCACCGATAAACTCATCTTT | CACDPVLGEPTTDKLIF
TRDD3 | TRDJ1 | 17 | . | TRDV2 | TGTGCCTGTGACCCTCTTACTGGGGGACCTCTTGTCGATAAACTCATCTTT | CACDPLTGGPLVDKLIF